This passage covers 24 T cell receptor beta chains from one sample sequenced in a study of blood T cell repertoires in COVID-19 (dated by TCRdb to 2019 to 2021). Receptor amplification or capture employed the immunoSEQ multiplex PCR assay. TCRdb limited this immuneACCESS table to in-frame rearrangements with V and J called. A share of clones is missing; checked studies link under half to unresolved V genes, and the rest is unexplained. This sample has around 200,000 clones in its table, and 88% of those were observed once. The ten largest clonotypes hold about 2.6% of the sample. Source material: PBMCs or T cells enriched from blood (not recorded which). Receptors originate from a woman aged 25-40 years who had recovered from COVID-19.

This rearrangement joins TRBV7-6 to TRBJ1-3; TRBD1 matches at 8 bases. The V gene's germline CDR1 is SGHVS and CDR2 FNYEAQ. This CDR3 region has 18 residues. J gave up 0 bases and V 6 bases, and 13 bases lay outside the gene matches. CDR3 coding DNA: TGTGCCAGCAGTTCCTCCCCAGGGGGCCACTTCTCTGGAAACACCATATATTTT. Its translation is CASSSSPGGHFSGNTIYF.

A single count supports this clone. The rearrangement links TRBV10-1 to TRBJ2-3; 7 positions agree with TRBD1. Germline V lookup: CDR1 WNHNN, CDR2 SYGVQD (reference sequence). Trimming removed 8 bases from V and 0 bases from J; junction bases left unmatched: 2. The CDR3 length is 13 residues. DNA of the CDR3: TGCGCCAGCGGGACAGCGAGCACAGATACGCAGTATTTT. As protein: CASGTASTDTQYF.

This clone was observed once. The chain has TRBV7-3 and TRBJ2-5, with D perhaps TRBD2 (7 bases). CDR3 size: 13 residues. CDR1 is SGHTA and CDR2 is FQGTGA in the germline V gene. Trimming removed 5 bases from V and 5 bases from J, with 12 bases in between. The CDR3 DNA is TGTGCCAGCAGCCGGGGGGCCAGGGAGACCCAGTACTTC. Translation gives CASSRGARETQYF.

The V gene is TRBV3-1 (or the pseudogene TRBV3-2), the J gene TRBJ2-3, with TRBD1 as a possible D gene (6 bases). Germline CDR1 is LGHDT and CDR2 is YNNKEL (reference sequence). The CDR3 is 14 residues long. V lost 7 bases, J lost 0 bases, and 11 bases lay in between. The CDR3 bases are TGTGCCAGCACCCTCACAGGGAGCACAGATACGCAGTATTTT. Translating gives CASTLTGSTDTQYF.

This chain connects TRBV7-6 to TRBJ2-2; D not resolved. The CDR3 consists of 14 residues. Germline CDR1 reads SGHVS; CDR2 reads FNYEAQ. Trimming pared 1 base from V and 12 bases from J, leaving 15 bases between. The CDR3 coding sequence is TGTGCCAGCAGCTTAGATTTAGACTCCCCACAGCTGTTTTTT. Protein: CASSLDLDSPQLFF.

The chain employs TRBV11-2 and TRBJ2-1, with D hard to call. The germline CDR1 and CDR2 sequences are SGHAT and FQNNGV. This CDR3 has 13 amino acids. Trimming cost V 6 bases and J 4 bases, with 10 bases left between them. The CDR3 here is CASRALVYNEQFF. The CDR3 nucleotides read TGTGCCAGCAGGGCTCTAGTTTACAATGAGCAGTTCTTC.

V and J are TRBV9 and TRBJ2-2, with TRBD2 matching over 8 bases. The CDR3 contains 16 residues. Germline V gene data show CDR1 as SGDLS and CDR2 as YYNGEE. The V and J ends lost 0 bases and 4 bases, in that order; junction bases with no gene match: 5. The DNA for the CDR3 is TGTGCCAGCAGCGTAGATCCAGCGGGGGTCACCGGGGAGCTGTTTTTT. Translation gives CASSVDPAGVTGELFF.

The gene calls are TRBV28 and TRBJ1-1; 7 bases are shared with TRBD1. The CDR3 covers 13 residues. The V and J ends lost 7 bases and 0 bases, in that order; junction bases with no gene match: 2. Germline V gene sequence: CDR1 MDHEN, CDR2 SYDVKM. The DNA for the CDR3 is TGTGCCAGCATCGGGACAGTGAACACTGAAGCTTTCTTT. Translation gives CASIGTVNTEAFF.

The chain has TRBV5-1 and TRBJ1-2, with D tentatively TRBD1 (5 bases). Per the germline V gene, CDR1 is SGHRS and CDR2 is YFSETQ. The CDR3 runs to 14 residues. The V end lost 1 base, the J end lost 2 bases, and 9 bases lay between the germline ends. CDR3 region: CASSLQGINYGYTF. CDR3 DNA sequence: TGCGCCAGCAGCTTGCAGGGTATCAACTATGGCTACACCTTC. Using reference TRBV5-1 and TRBJ1-2 for the parts outside the CDR3, the full variable domain is KAGVTQTPRYLIKTRGQQVTLSCSPISGHRSVSWYQQTPGQGLQFLFEYFSETQRNKGNFPGRFSGRQFSNSRSEMNVSTLELGDSALYLCASSLQGINYGYTFGSGTRLTVV.

The chain is built from TRBV18 and TRBJ2-7; possibly TRBD2 for D (6 bases). With 3 bases removed from V and 3 bases from J, the gap between germline ends came to 12 bases. The CDR3 runs 14 residues. Germline V gene sequence: CDR1 KGHSH, CDR2 LQKENI. In nucleotides, the CDR3 is TGTGCCAGCTCACCCGGGCGGGACGGCTACGAGCAGTACTTC. Its protein is CASSPGRDGYEQYF.

This sequence joins TRBV29-1 and TRBJ2-2; 8 bases line up with TRBD1. The ends lost 7 bases at V and 4 bases at J; junction bases unmatched: 11. The CDR3 consists of 15 residues. From germline, CDR1 is SQVTM and CDR2 ANQGSEA. CDR3 nucleotides: TGCAGCGCAGCAAAATTAACAGGGGGCACCGGGGAGCTGTTTTTT. Protein: CSAAKLTGGTGELFF.

The genes are TRBV10-2 and TRBJ1-5; 11 positions match TRBD1. The ends lost 4 bases at V and 1 base at J; junction bases unmatched: 3. The length of the CDR3 is 16 residues. Germline-derived CDR1 and CDR2 are WSHSY and SAAADI. CDR3: CASSGTGGRSNQPQHF. The CDR3 nucleotides are TGCGCCAGCAGTGGGACAGGGGGCAGGAGCAATCAGCCCCAGCATTTT.

The genes are TRBV10-3 and TRBJ1-2; D is unresolved. This CDR3 spans 15 amino acids. Germline V CDR1 and CDR2: ENHRY, SYGVKD. V gave up 0 bases and J gave up 1 base, with 9 bases separating them. CDR3 bases: TGTGCCATCAGTGAGTCGTCCCAGTTTAACTATGGCTACACCTTC. The encoded protein is CAISESSQFNYGYTF.

V and J are TRBV5-1 and TRBJ2-2; TRBD1 matches at 8 bases. V lost 4 bases and J lost 4; bases outside the gene matches: 3. Germline-derived CDR1 and CDR2 are SGHRS and YFSETQ. This CDR3 region has 14 residues. Here the CDR3 DNA reads TGCGCCAGCAGCCGGGACAGGTCCACCGGGGAGCTGTTTTTT. Protein sequence: CASSRDRSTGELFF.

This chain joins TRBV2 and TRBJ1-1; possibly TRBD1 for D (5 bases). This CDR3 comprises 13 residues. Germline V gene lookup returns CDR1 SNHLY and CDR2 FYNNEI. Deletions cut 4 bases from V and 0 bases from J, with 6 bases between. CDR3 loop: CASSGQLNTEAFF. CDR3 coding DNA: TGTGCCAGCAGTGGACAGCTGAACACTGAAGCTTTCTTT.

This clone has just one count. The chain employs TRBV10-3 and TRBJ1-3, with no clear D. CDR3 size: 14 residues. Trimming stripped 3 bases from V and 6 bases from J, with 12 bases between. CDR1 and CDR2 (germline): ENHRY, SYGVKD. CDR3 nucleotide sequence: TGTGCCATCAGTGAAAATCCGGAGACAAACACCATATATTTT. Translated, it gives CAISENPETNTIYF.

The V call is TRBV6-5, the J call TRBJ2-1, with a weak D call TRBD1 (6 bases). This CDR3 region has 11 residues. The germline V gene has CDR1 MNHEY and CDR2 SVGAGI. Deletions cut 6 bases from V and 6 bases from J, with 6 bases between. The CDR3 sequence is CASSRGNEQFF. The CDR3, as DNA: TGTGCCAGCAGCAGGGGCAATGAGCAGTTCTTC.

The V and J genes are TRBV5-1 and TRBJ2-7; D may be TRBD1 (6 bases). Germline CDR1 reads SGHRS; CDR2 reads YFSETQ. The CDR3 is 12 residues long. V lost 3 bases and J 5 bases, leaving 9 bases between the germline ends. CDR3 sequence reads: CASSSYRDEQYF. Here the CDR3 DNA reads TGCGCCAGCAGCTCCTACAGGGACGAGCAGTACTTC.

The chain combines TRBV5-6 with TRBJ2-1, with no clear D. The CDR3 extends over 15 amino acids. The ends were cut back, 4 bases at V and 0 bases at J, with 11 bases in the middle. Germline CDR1 is SGHDT and CDR2 is YYEEEE. The CDR3 sequence: CASSPILPSYNEQFF. Here the CDR3 DNA reads TGTGCCAGCAGCCCGATACTACCCTCCTACAATGAGCAGTTCTTC. Filled out from reference TRBV5-6 and TRBJ2-1, the complete variable domain reads DAGVTQSPTHLIKTRGQQVTLRCSPKSGHDTVSWYQQALGQGPQFIFQYYEEEERQRGNFPDRFSGHQFPNYSSELNVNALLLGDSALYLCASSPILPSYNEQFFGPGTRLTVL.

The rearrangement uses TRBV9 and TRBJ2-3, with TRBD1 identical over 10 bases. This CDR3 comprises 16 residues. V dropped 3 bases and J dropped 4; count of bases not matched to a gene: 8. Germline-derived CDR1 and CDR2 are SGDLS and YYNGEE. CDR3 DNA: TGTGCCAGCAGCGCAACCGGGACAGGGGCACCAGATACGCAGTATTTT. It yields the protein CASSATGTGAPDTQYF. The full variable domain, in which reference TRBV9 and TRBJ2-3 provide the parts outside the CDR3, is DSGVTQTPKHLITATGQRVTLRCSPRSGDLSVYWYQQSLDQGLQFLIQYYNGEERAKGNILERFSAQQFPDLHSELNLSSLELGDSALYFCASSATGTGAPDTQYFGPGTRLTVL.

This clone was seen once. The chain links TRBV29-1 to TRBJ2-5, with a weak D call TRBD1 (5 bases). In germline, CDR1 is SQVTM, CDR2 ANQGSEA. V lost 4 bases, J lost 5 bases, and 11 bases lay in between. CDR3 length equals 12 residues. CDR3 nucleotides: TGCAGCGTTGCACAGGCCAGGGAGACCCAGTACTTC. Encoded protein: CSVAQARETQYF.

This chain uses TRBV9 with TRBJ1-2; D not certain. The CDR3 contains 14 residues. Germline V gene data show CDR1 as SGDLS and CDR2 as YYNGEE. Trimming removed 4 bases at V and 1 base at J, with 11 bases between. CDR3 sequence (DNA): TGTGCCAGCAGCCCAGAGGGTGGTAACTATGGCTACACCTTC. Amino acids: CASSPEGGNYGYTF. Based on the CDR3 plus reference TRBV9 and TRBJ1-2, the full variable domain is DSGVTQTPKHLITATGQRVTLRCSPRSGDLSVYWYQQSLDQGLQFLIQYYNGEERAKGNILERFSAQQFPDLHSELNLSSLELGDSALYFCASSPEGGNYGYTFGSGTRLTVV.

CDR3 amino acids: CASSALAGYSDTQYF. In nucleotides, the CDR3 is TGTGCCAGCAGCGCTCTAGCGGGGTACTCAGATACGCAGTATTTT. The chain links TRBV9 to TRBJ2-3, with 9 positions matching TRBD2. The CDR3 consists of 15 residues. Germline CDR1 and CDR2: SGDLS and YYNGEE. Germline trimming cut 3 bases from V and 4 bases from J; bases unmatched to any gene: 6.

V gene TRBV7-3 combines with J gene TRBJ2-3, with D possibly matching TRBD2 (6 bases). CDR1 SGHTA and CDR2 FQGTGA come from the germline V gene. The V and J ends lost 0 bases and 4 bases respectively, with 8 bases between them. This CDR3 contains 14 residues. CDR3 DNA: TGTGCCAGCAGCTTAACACCGGGGGCAGATACGCAGTATTTT. Translating gives CASSLTPGADTQYF.